The next 11 T cell receptor beta chains were all read from a single sample in a study of blood T cell repertoires in COVID-19. Assay used: immunoSEQ multiplex PCR; TCRdb lists only in-frame clones, some missing. The repertoire holds about 370,000 clones, around 87% seen once, with about 9.4% in the top ten. The sequenced sample consisted of peripheral blood. These TCRs come from a woman between 25 and 40 years old with COVID-19, enrolled during active disease.

The rearrangement joins TRBV24-1 to TRBJ2-5; D might be TRBD2 (6 bases). Trimming removed 4 bases at V and 4 bases at J, with 18 bases between. The CDR3 is 16 residues long. Germline values: CDR1 KGHDR, CDR2 SFDVKD. CDR3 loop: CATSDLTRGERETQYF. The CDR3 region has the DNA TGTGCCACCAGTGACCTGACGCGGGGAGAAAGAGAGACCCAGTACTTC.

The genes are TRBV27 and TRBJ2-1; 10 positions match TRBD1. The length of the CDR3 is 16 residues. Germline-derived CDR1 and CDR2 are MNHEY and SMNVEV (reference sequence). V dropped 5 bases and J dropped 7; count of bases not matched to a gene: 11. The DNA for the CDR3 is TGTGCCAGCAGTAAACTATCCGGGACAGGGGAGAATGAGCAGTTCTTC. Its translation is CASSKLSGTGENEQFF.

The rearrangement uses TRBV27 and TRBJ1-1; a possible D gene is TRBD1 (5 bases). Trimming took off 4 bases at V and 4 bases at J, with 16 bases between the two ends. Germline lookup yields CDR1 MNHEY and CDR2 SMNVEV (reference sequence). The CDR3 contains 15 residues. The CDR3 DNA is TGTGCCAGCAGTTCCGGGCAGGGATTTTTCACTGAAGCTTTCTTT. Encoded protein: CASSSGQGFFTEAFF.

The chain has TRBV6-5 and TRBJ2-7; possible D gene TRBD2, 5 bases. The V gene lost 5 bases and the J gene lost 2 bases, with 10 bases spanning the gap. Germline CDR1 and CDR2: MNHEY and SVGAGI. This CDR3 spans 13 amino acids. The CDR3 nucleotides are TGTGCCAGCAGTCGGGATCCCGCCTACGAGCAGTACTTC. Translated, it gives CASSRDPAYEQYF.

V gene TRBV7-2 combines with J gene TRBJ2-7; 14 bases line up with TRBD2. The CDR3 sequence is 17 residues long. V was pared by 2 bases and J by 5 bases, with 8 bases of the junction left unmatched. CDR1 SGHTA and CDR2 FQGNSA come from the germline V gene. CDR3 in DNA: TGTGCCAGCAGCTTATACCCGGGACTAGCGGGAGCCGACGAGCAGTACTTC. The encoded protein is CASSLYPGLAGADEQYF.

The gene calls are TRBV12-3 or TRBV12-4 and TRBJ2-7, with D possibly being TRBD2 (5 bases). The CDR3 sequence is 13 residues long. V was clipped by 6 bases and J by 2 bases, with 11 bases between them. CDR3 region: CASSSSGTYEQYF. CDR3 DNA sequence: TGTGCCAGCAGCTCCTCGGGAACCTACGAGCAGTACTTC.

V and J are TRBV3-1 (or the pseudogene TRBV3-2) and TRBJ1-3; no clear D. The CDR3 has 17 amino acids. The germline CDR1 and CDR2 sequences are LGHDT and YNNKEL (reference sequence). Trimming removed 1 base from V and 0 bases from J, with 13 bases in between. The CDR3 coding sequence is TGTGCCAGCAGCCAAGCCGGCAGACTAGACTCTGGAAACACCATATATTTT. Amino acids: CASSQAGRLDSGNTIYF.

This clone came up once. The chain recombines TRBV4-2 with TRBJ2-1; D perhaps matches TRBD2 (5 bases). This CDR3 is 15 amino acids long. Deletions cut 4 bases from V and 2 bases from J, with 12 bases between. Per the germline V gene, CDR1 is LGHNA and CDR2 is YNFKEQ. The CDR3 protein is CASSPTLGTYNEQFF. The CDR3 coding sequence is TGTGCCAGCAGCCCCACACTAGGGACCTACAATGAGCAGTTCTTC.

The J gene is TRBJ1-4, the V gene TRBV30; a weak D match, TRBD1 (5 bases). The germline V gene encodes CDR1 GTSNPN and CDR2 SVGIG (reference sequence). V was cut by 2 bases and J by 7 bases, with 14 bases left in between. The CDR3 has 14 residues. The CDR3: CAWSSSWGGEKLFF. The CDR3 DNA is TGTGCCTGGAGTTCCTCTTGGGGGGGTGAAAAACTGTTTTTT.

This CDR3 is CASSEAGLAAPSTDTQYF. As DNA, the CDR3 is TGTGCCAGCAGTGAAGCCGGACTAGCGGCACCTAGCACAGATACGCAGTATTTT. The rearrangement joins TRBV2 to TRBJ2-3; 10 bases fit TRBD2. The CDR3 totals 18 residues. CDR1 is SNHLY and CDR2 is FYNNEI in the germline V gene. Trimming cost V 0 bases and J 0 bases; bases outside gene matches: 6.

The rearrangement joins TRBV19 to TRBJ1-2; maybe TRBD1 (6 bases). V lost 6 bases and J 10 bases, leaving 18 bases between the germline ends. Germline-derived CDR1 and CDR2 are LNHDA and SQIVND (reference sequence). This CDR3 contains 13 residues. CDR3 residues: CASRGEEQGDYTF. In DNA form, the CDR3 reads TGTGCCAGTAGGGGGGAAGAACAGGGTGACTACACCTTC.